A selection of T cell receptor beta chains follows, all from one sample in a study of T-cell reconstitution after alpha-beta-depleted transplantation in children. Using its own MiXCR run on the PCR reads, TCRdb lists one record per CDR3 protein. The repertoire holds 250,000 to 350,000 distinct CDR3 sequences, with over 20% as singletons. The source material was PBMCs, mostly from graft donor cells, sampled 180 days after TCRalphabeta/CD19-depleted stem cell transplant. The receptor set was obtained from a male patient aged 5 to 17 who had a stem cell transplant for acute lymphoblastic leukemia, so the T cells may come from the graft donor. CDR3s include the opening cysteine and the closing phenylalanine or tryptophan. The D gene is left open where the match is weak. Part of the rows lack a size; the others show once, few, many or a class for expanded clones.

.,.,TRBV4-2,18,TRBJ2-7,CASSHRLGGTGTDYEQYF,TGTGCCAGCAGCCATCGTTTAGGGGGTACCGGGACGGACTACGAGCAGTACTTC
.,.,TRBV7-9,16,TRBJ1-5,CASSLDVGQGNQPPHF,.
.,TRBD1,TRBV29-1,16,TRBJ1-3,CSVRTGGAGTGNTIYF,TGCAGCGTTCGGACAGGGGGCGCAGGGACTGGAAACACCATATATTTT
.,TRBD2,TRBV29-1,15,TRBJ2-2,CSVGLAGGHTGELFF,TGCAGCGTGGGACTAGCGGGAGGGCACACCGGGGAGCTGTTTTTT
.,TRBD2,TRBV20-1,16,TRBJ2-3,CSARGVAGGLTDTQYF,TGCAGTGCTAGAGGGGTAGCGGGAGGCCTTACAGATACGCAGTATTTT
.,.,TRBV5-8,16,TRBJ2-7,CASSLVGRPTPYEQYF,TGTGCCAGCAGCTTGGTCGGTCGCCCGACGCCCTACGAGCAGTACTTC
few,TRBD2,TRBV5-1,14,TRBJ2-1,CASSLSTSPIKLFF,TGCGCCAGCAGCCTCTCGACTAGCCCAATAAAACTGTTCTTC
.,.,TRBV4-2,16,TRBJ2-3,CASSQREWASTDTQYF,TGTGCCAGCAGCCAACGGGAGTGGGCTAGCACAGATACGCAGTATTTT
.,.,TRBV12-3/TRBV12-4,13,TRBJ2-5,CASSVRGVETQYF,TGTGCCAGCAGCGTTAGGGGAGTTGAGACCCAGTACTTC
.,.,TRBV12-3/TRBV12-4,17,TRBJ1-4,CASSLPNRVQTNEKLFF,TGTGCCAGCAGTTTGCCGAACAGGGTACAAACTAATGAAAAACTGTTTTTT
.,TRBD1,TRBV7-9,15,TRBJ2-2,CASAFRGPFTGELFF,TGTGCCAGCGCGTTCAGGGGGCCGTTCACCGGGGAGCTGTTTTTT
many,TRBD1,TRBV7-9,15,TRBJ2-1,CAIPSGTGTGNEQFF,TGTGCCATCCCGTCCGGGACAGGGACCGGGAATGAGCAGTTCTTC
few,TRBD1,TRBV6-2/TRBV6-3,14,TRBJ2-7,CASSRGGQEYEQYF,TGTGCCAGCAGCCGGGGTGGACAGGAATACGAGCAGTACTTC
few,.,TRBV9,14,TRBJ1-5,CASSVGTSGQPQHF,TGTGCCAGCAGCGTAGGGACGAGTGGACAGCCCCAGCATTTT
.,.,TRBV12-3/TRBV12-4,15,TRBJ2-2,CASSRTVSYTGELFF,TGTGCCAGCAGCCGGACAGTTAGTTACACCGGGGAGCTGTTTTTT
.,TRBD1,TRBV27,16,TRBJ2-1,CASTEGAQLGSNEQFF,TGTGCCAGCACAGAGGGGGCCCAGCTAGGATCCAATGAGCAGTTCTTC
few,TRBD2,TRBV4-2,17,TRBJ2-3,CASSRVAGGGGADTQYF,TGTGCCAGCAGCCGAGTAGCGGGAGGAGGAGGGGCAGATACGCAGTATTTT
few,TRBD2,TRBV5-1,15,TRBJ2-7,CASSLAGTTLEEQYF,TGCGCCAGCAGCTTGGCCGGGACTACCCTGGAAGAGCAGTACTTC
few,.,TRBV27,14,TRBJ2-7,CASSLGGNSYEQYF,TGTGCCAGCAGTTTAGGGGGGAACTCCTACGAGCAGTACTTC
few,TRBD1,TRBV20-1,16,TRBJ2-5,CSARTPGQRFQETQYF,TGCAGTGCTAGAACCCCGGGACAGAGGTTCCAAGAGACCCAGTACTTC
.,.,TRBV7-9,14,TRBJ1-4,CASSWVVGNEKLFF,TGTGCCAGCAGCTGGGTAGTCGGGAATGAAAAACTGTTTTTT
few,TRBD2,TRBV4-1,17,TRBJ2-7,CASSQRSWRELVYEQYF,TGCGCCAGCAGCCAAAGAAGTTGGCGGGAGCTCGTATACGAGCAGTACTTC
.,.,TRBV29-1,12,TRBJ1-1,CSVVGYITEAFF,TGCAGCGTTGTGGGGTACATCACTGAAGCTTTCTTT
few,.,TRBV2,10,TRBJ2-5,CASSVETQYF,TGTGCCAGCAGTGTGGAGACCCAGTACTTC
few,.,TRBV29-1,15,TRBJ2-1,CSVEGASPRYNEQFF,TGCAGCGTTGAGGGGGCATCTCCCCGCTACAATGAGCAGTTCTTC
.,.,TRBV6-1,16,TRBJ2-2,CASRPMGGARTGELFF,TGTGCCAGCCGCCCTATGGGGGGCGCAAGGACCGGGGAGCTGTTTTTT
few,TRBD2,TRBV7-3,15,TRBJ2-2,CASSPLAGRGGELFF,TGTGCCAGCAGCCCCTTAGCGGGACGTGGCGGGGAGCTGTTTTTT
.,.,TRBV20-1,11,TRBJ2-7,CSAPGHYEQYF,TGCAGTGCCCCGGGCCACTACGAGCAGTACTTC
.,TRBD1,TRBV20-1,16,TRBJ2-5,CSAGEPGQGFRETQYF,TGCAGTGCTGGGGAGCCGGGACAGGGGTTTAGGGAGACCCAGTACTTC
few,.,TRBV29-1,15,TRBJ1-2,CSVEPSGSAGYGYTF,TGCAGCGTTGAACCTTCAGGGTCGGCGGGCTATGGCTACACCTTC
.,.,TRBV20-1,12,TRBJ2-5,CSARVGEETQYF,TGCAGTGCTAGAGTGGGAGAAGAGACCCAGTACTTC
.,.,TRBV7-3,16,TRBJ2-1,CASSLNPRSTYNEQFF,TGTGCCAGCAGCTTAAATCCCCGGTCTACTTACAATGAGCAGTTCTTC
.,TRBD2,TRBV7-6,17,TRBJ2-7,CASSPGLAGGGAYEQYF,TGTGCCAGCAGCCCGGGACTAGCGGGAGGCGGGGCCTACGAGCAGTACTTC
.,TRBD1,TRBV18,16,TRBJ2-2,CASSLDRGRNTGELFF,TGTGCCAGCTCACTGGACAGGGGGCGAAACACCGGGGAGCTGTTTTTT
.,TRBD1,TRBV27,16,TRBJ1-6,CASSPSRQGYNSPLHF,TGTGCCAGCAGTCCTAGCAGACAGGGTTATAATTCACCCCTCCACTTT
.,.,TRBV18,14,TRBJ2-5,CASSPVQLQETQYF,TGTGCCAGCTCACCAGTGCAACTCCAAGAGACCCAGTACTTC
few,.,TRBV20-1,14,TRBJ1-1,CSALSTYRGTEAFF,TGCAGTGCTCTAAGTACATACAGAGGCACTGAAGCTTTCTTT
.,TRBD1,TRBV5-4,15,TRBJ1-2,CASSSAGTGGYGYTF,TGTGCCAGCAGCTCGGCCGGGACAGGGGGCTATGGCTACACCTTC
.,.,TRBV7-9,15,TRBJ1-1,CASIIQAGVGFEAFF,TGTGCCAGCATTATCCAAGCAGGCGTGGGGTTTGAGGCTTTCTTT
.,.,TRBV6-5,15,TRBJ2-1,CASNLGGGWSNEQFF,TGTGCCAGCAATCTGGGGGGAGGTTGGTCGAATGAGCAGTTCTTC
.,TRBD2,TRBV4-1,16,TRBJ2-1,CASSQGPGGFYNEQFF,TGCGCCAGCAGCCAAGGCCCGGGGGGGTTTTACAATGAGCAGTTCTTC
many,.,TRBV5-1,16,TRBJ2-1,CASSLGTGHGGNEQFF,TGCGCCAGCAGCTTGGGGACCGGGCATGGGGGGAATGAGCAGTTCTTC
few,TRBD2,TRBV5-1,17,TRBJ2-7,CASSLWRLAGTTYEQYF,TGCGCCAGCAGTCTGTGGCGTCTAGCGGGAACCACCTACGAGCAGTACTTC
.,.,TRBV3-1,13,TRBJ1-2,CASRPRGSYGYTF,TGTGCCAGCAGACCCCGGGGGTCCTATGGCTACACCTTC
few,TRBD2,TRBV7-2,16,TRBJ2-1,CASSLLPGLGGNEQFF,TGTGCCAGCAGCTTACTTCCCGGTCTGGGGGGGAATGAGCAGTTCTTC
few,.,TRBV29-1,11,TRBJ2-3,CSAVRTDTQYF,TGCAGCGCGGTCCGGACAGATACGCAGTATTTT
.,TRBD2,TRBV11-2,16,TRBJ2-1,CASSLWTSGRAYEQFF,TGTGCCAGCAGCCTCTGGACTAGCGGGAGGGCCTATGAGCAGTTCTTC
few,.,TRBV5-1,15,TRBJ1-2,CASKVQGRGGYGYTF,TGCGCCAGCAAAGTCCAGGGGAGAGGAGGCTATGGCTACACCTTC
few,.,TRBV5-1,16,TRBJ1-1,CASSWGTGPLNTEAFF,TGCGCCAGCAGCTGGGGAACAGGGCCCCTTAACACTGAAGCTTTCTTT
once,.,TRBV27,11,TRBJ2-1,CASSFWGEQFF,TGTGCCAGCAGTTTTTGGGGGGAGCAGTTCTTC
.,.,TRBV19,12,TRBJ2-2,CASSPLPGELFF,TGTGCCAGTAGTCCCCTACCCGGGGAGCTGTTTTTT
.,TRBD2,TRBV4-1,15,TRBJ2-7,CASSQGAGGVGEQYF,TGCGCCAGCAGCCAAGGGGCGGGAGGCGTGGGCGAGCAGTACTTC
few,.,TRBV20-1,14,TRBJ2-5,CSASPGAVGKTQYF,TGCAGTGCTTCCCCCGGGGCAGTCGGCAAGACCCAGTACTTC
few,.,TRBV27,19,TRBJ2-4,CASSLYFARFDLAKNIQYF,TGTGCCAGCAGTTTATACTTTGCGCGTTTTGATCTAGCCAAAAACATTCAGTACTTC
few,.,TRBV9,15,TRBJ2-1,CASSVRDARYNEQFF,TGTGCCAGCAGCGTAAGGGACGCCAGGTACAATGAGCAGTTCTTC